The 25 T cell receptor beta chains below all came from one sample that was sequenced in a study of beta chain features in type 1 diabetes. Sequencing targeted expressed TCRB transcripts, as all isolated RNA had been reverse transcribed. Libraries were prepared by immunoSEQ multiplex PCR; TCRdb keeps only in-frame clonotypes and omits some of them. The data hold about 290,000 clones, with 8% observed a single time. Input material: central memory CD4+ T cells from blood. The source is a woman between 18 and 29 years old in good health.

A few counts support this clone. The chain combines TRBV18 with TRBJ1-5, with 7 bases identical to TRBD1. The CDR3 has 14 amino acids. V lost 6 bases and J lost 2; bases outside the gene matches: 4. From germline, CDR1 is KGHSH and CDR2 LQKENI. CDR3 residues: CASSLQGGNQPQHF. The CDR3 DNA reads as TGTGCCAGCTCGCTCCAGGGGGGCAATCAGCCCCAGCATTTT.

The chain employs TRBV7-2 and TRBJ2-7, with D tentatively TRBD2 (5 bases). With 2 bases removed from V and 7 bases from J, the gap between germline ends came to 15 bases. This CDR3 has 14 amino acids. Germline CDR1 reads SGHTA; CDR2 reads FQGNSA. The CDR3 DNA reads as TGTGCCAGCAGCTTATTTGAGCGGACGGGGGAGCAGTACGTC. As protein: CASSLFERTGEQYV.

The chain carries TRBV13 and TRBJ2-1; maybe TRBD1 (5 bases). This CDR3 has 14 residues. The V end lost 7 bases, the J end lost 5 bases, and 15 bases lay between the germline ends. CDR1 and CDR2 (germline): PRHDT, FYEKMQ (reference sequence). The chain's CDR3 is CASKRTPVDNEQFF. The CDR3 DNA sequence: TGTGCCAGCAAACGGACACCGGTGGACAATGAGCAGTTCTTC.

The sample holds a few counts of this clone. The rearrangement links TRBV2 to TRBJ2-7, with 8 bases identical to TRBD1. The CDR3 has 14 residues. With V trimmed by 4 bases and J by 5 bases, 7 bases remained unmatched. The germline V gene encodes CDR1 SNHLY and CDR2 FYNNEI. CDR3 DNA: TGTGCCAGCAGTGCGAGGCAGGGGGCGCACGAGCAGTACTTC. Residues: CASSARQGAHEQYF. The entire variable domain, with the rest obtained from reference TRBV2 and TRBJ2-7, is as follows: EPEVTQTPSHQVTQMGQEVILRCVPISNHLYFYWYRQILGQKVEFLVSFYNNEISEKSEIFDDQFSVERPDGSNFTLKIRSTKLEDSAMYFCASSARQGAHEQYFGPGTRLTVT.

This chain links TRBV7-2 with TRBJ1-1; no clear D. The V end was cut by 1 base, the J end by 0 bases, with 9 bases between. Germline V gene data show CDR1 as SGHTA and CDR2 as FQGNSA. The CDR3 runs to 15 residues. The CDR3 reads CASSLGAGLNTEAFF. The CDR3 DNA sequence: TGTGCCAGCAGCTTAGGGGCAGGCCTGAACACTGAAGCTTTCTTT. Full variable domain (rest looked up from reference TRBV7-2 and TRBJ1-1): GAGVSQSPSNKVTEKGKDVELRCDPISGHTALYWYRQSLGQGLEFLIYFQGNSAPDKSGLPSDRFSAERTGGSVSTLTIQRTQQEDSAVYLCASSLGAGLNTEAFFGQGTRLTVV.

This clone was counted only a few times. The chain joins TRBV13 to TRBJ1-1; tentative D call: TRBD1 (5 bases). There are 14 residues in the CDR3. Germline CDR1 reads PRHDT; CDR2 reads FYEKMQ (reference sequence). Trimming left V 8 bases short and J 1 base short, with 14 bases between. The CDR3 protein is CASLRLGGNTEAFF. In DNA, the CDR3 is TGTGCCAGCCTCAGATTGGGGGGGAACACTGAAGCTTTCTTT.

This clone was recorded at least ten times. The chain employs TRBV6-6 and TRBJ1-5; no reliable D call. V dropped 6 bases and J dropped 2 bases, with 11 bases sitting between them. The CDR3 has 14 residues. From germline, CDR1 is MNHNY and CDR2 SVGAGI (reference sequence). This CDR3 is CASSDRRGNQPQHF. The CDR3 region has the DNA TGTGCCAGCAGCGATAGGAGGGGCAATCAGCCCCAGCATTTT.

The chain carries TRBV6-1 and TRBJ1-5; the D gene is possibly TRBD1 (5 bases). Trimming shortened V by 5 bases and J by 7 bases, and 18 bases separated the two germline ends. CDR3 length equals 15 residues. Germline V gene lookup returns CDR1 MNHNS and CDR2 SASEGT. For the CDR3, the DNA is TGTGCCAGCAGTAACGGGCAGGGCCACCTCCAGCCCCAGCATTTT. It yields the protein CASSNGQGHLQPQHF.

The rearrangement links TRBV9 to TRBJ1-6, with D possibly matching TRBD1 (5 bases). This CDR3 comprises 15 residues. Germline V lookup: CDR1 SGDLS, CDR2 YYNGEE. The ends were cut back, 4 bases at V and 12 bases at J, with 20 bases in the middle. The CDR3 DNA reads TGTGCCAGCAGCCAGTTTGGGGGAGAGCGAGGACCCCTCCACTTT. Protein: CASSQFGGERGPLHF. The entire variable domain, with the rest obtained from reference TRBV9 and TRBJ1-6, is as follows: DSGVTQTPKHLITATGQRVTLRCSPRSGDLSVYWYQQSLDQGLQFLIQYYNGEERAKGNILERFSAQQFPDLHSELNLSSLELGDSALYFCASSQFGGERGPLHFGNGTRLTVT.

This clone turned up a few times. The J gene is TRBJ2-7, the V gene TRBV6-6; 9 bases line up with TRBD2. The CDR3 extends over 14 amino acids. Per germline, CDR1 MNHNY and CDR2 SVGAGI (reference sequence). The junction had 9 bases not matched to a gene; V was cut back by 8 bases and J by 4 bases. CDR3 bases: TGTGCCAGCGGTTCCACTAGCGGGTCTTACGAGCAGTACTTC. Protein sequence: CASGSTSGSYEQYF.

This clone was recorded a few times. The gene calls are TRBV7-3 and TRBJ2-3; the match to TRBD2 covers 10 bases. The CDR3 length is 13 residues. Germline loops: CDR1 SGHTA, CDR2 FQGTGA. V trimming: 5 bases; J trimming: 7 bases; junction bases outside the gene matches: 3. CDR3 region: CASSRTSGYTQYF. Written as DNA, the CDR3 is TGTGCCAGCAGCCGGACTAGCGGATATACGCAGTATTTT.

In its sample, this clone was seen a few times. The chain is built from TRBV5-1 and TRBJ2-4, with D possibly being TRBD1 (6 bases). The CDR3 contains 18 residues. CDR1 is SGHRS and CDR2 is YFSETQ in the germline V gene. Trimming shortened V by 0 bases and J by 1 base, and 17 bases separated the two germline ends. CDR3 protein: CASSLANRDSGAKNIQYF. In DNA form, the CDR3 reads TGCGCCAGCAGCTTGGCTAACAGGGATTCCGGGGCCAAAAACATTCAGTACTTC.

V usage is TRBV19 and J usage is TRBJ2-1; 9 bases are shared with TRBD2. The germline V gene has CDR1 LNHDA and CDR2 SQIVND (reference sequence). The CDR3 is 15 residues long. V gave up 5 bases and J gave up 5 bases; unmatched junction bases: 7. The CDR3, as DNA: TGTGCCAGTAGTTTTACGGGACTAGCCGACAATGAGCAGTTCTTC. Translating gives CASSFTGLADNEQFF. The full variable domain, in which reference TRBV19 and TRBJ2-1 provide the parts outside the CDR3, is DGGITQSPKYLFRKEGQNVTLSCEQNLNHDAMYWYRQDPGQGLRLIYYSQIVNDFQKGDIAEGYSVSREKKESFPLTVTSAQKNPTAFYLCASSFTGLADNEQFFGPGTRLTVL.

Only a few counts were recorded for this clone. The chain carries TRBV10-3 and TRBJ2-2; D might be TRBD1 (5 bases). V lost 3 bases to trimming and J lost 5 bases, with 13 bases between them. Germline CDR1 ENHRY, CDR2 SYGVKD. The CDR3 spans 15 residues. Here the CDR3 DNA reads TGTGCCATCAGTGACCCAGGGCTTAAGACCGGGGAGCTGTTTTTT. Translation gives CAISDPGLKTGELFF.

This clone came up a few times. The V and J genes are TRBV28 and TRBJ1-5; D uncertain. V lost 7 bases and J 6 bases, leaving 13 bases between the germline ends. The CDR3 is 13 amino acids. Germline V gene lookup returns CDR1 MDHEN and CDR2 SYDVKM. The CDR3 region is CASNSQTGQPQHF. The CDR3 nucleotides read TGTGCCAGCAATTCACAGACCGGTCAGCCCCAGCATTTT. Full variable domain (rest looked up from reference TRBV28 and TRBJ1-5): DVKVTQSSRYLVKRTGEKVFLECVQDMDHENMFWYRQDPGLGLRLIYFSYDVKMKEKGDIPEGYSVSREKKERFSLILESASTNQTSMYLCASNSQTGQPQHFGDGTRLSIL.

The rearrangement uses TRBV5-1 and TRBJ2-5; TRBD1 matches at 7 bases. Per the germline V gene, CDR1 is SGHRS and CDR2 is YFSETQ. This CDR3 has 13 residues. The junction had 3 bases not matched to a gene; V was cut back by 5 bases and J by 2 bases. The CDR3 sequence: CASSRTGQETQYF. The DNA for the CDR3 is TGCGCCAGCAGTCGGACAGGTCAAGAGACCCAGTACTTC.

The V and J genes are TRBV7-3 and TRBJ2-3; a weak D match, TRBD2 (5 bases). The CDR3 extends over 16 amino acids. Trimming cost V 1 base and J 1 base, with 12 bases left between them. Looked up from germline, CDR1 is SGHTA and CDR2 is FQGTGA. CDR3 in amino acids: CASSLNPGLGTDTQYF. DNA of the CDR3: TGTGCCAGCAGCTTAAATCCGGGGTTGGGCACAGATACGCAGTATTTT. The full variable domain, rest sourced from reference TRBV7-3 and TRBJ2-3, is GAGVSQTPSNKVTEKGKYVELRCDPISGHTALYWYRQSLGQGPEFLIYFQGTGAADDSGLPNDRFFAVRPEGSVSTLKIQRTERGDSAVYLCASSLNPGLGTDTQYFGPGTRLTVL.

This clone appeared a few times. The chain has TRBV7-6 and TRBJ1-1; D gene unclear. CDR3 size: 16 residues. Germline lookup yields CDR1 SGHVS and CDR2 FNYEAQ. Between the trimmed V and J ends, which lost 0 bases and 0 bases, there was a span of 11 bases. The CDR3 sequence: CASSLASPGMNTEAFF. CDR3 in DNA: TGTGCCAGCAGCTTAGCTTCACCGGGGATGAACACTGAAGCTTTCTTT.

Comment on this clone: The sample holds other DNA sequences that translate to the same CDR3. This CDR3 reads CASSLGVSYEQYV. CDR3 DNA sequence: TGTGCCAGCTCACTAGGGGTCTCCTACGAGCAGTACGTC. The rearrangement joins TRBV18 to TRBJ2-7; a weak D match, TRBD1 (5 bases). The CDR3 spans 13 residues. CDR1 and CDR2 from the germline V gene are KGHSH and LQKENI. V gave up 4 bases and J gave up 0 bases, with 7 bases separating them.

The gene calls are TRBV7-2 and TRBJ1-2; weak D call: TRBD1 (6 bases). Germline-derived CDR1 and CDR2 are SGHTA and FQGNSA. The CDR3 length is 14 residues. Between the trimmed V and J ends, which lost 5 bases and 4 bases, there was a span of 14 bases. The CDR3 protein is CASSKDGGPYGYTF. The CDR3 DNA follows: TGTGCCAGCAGCAAAGATGGGGGCCCCTATGGCTACACCTTC.

The rearrangement joins TRBV7-4 to TRBJ2-3; 8 bases match TRBD2. The germline V gene has CDR1 SGHVT and CDR2 SQSDAQ. V dropped 3 bases and J dropped 4; count of bases not matched to a gene: 6. The CDR3 consists of 15 residues. The CDR3 coding sequence is TGTGCCAGCAGCTTTCAAGCGGGAGACGCAGATACGCAGTATTTT. Amino acids: CASSFQAGDADTQYF.

This chain connects TRBV7-2 to TRBJ2-3; 13 bases align to TRBD2. The ends lost 5 bases at V and 3 bases at J; junction bases unmatched: 8. Germline loops: CDR1 SGHTA, CDR2 FQGNSA. This CDR3 has 17 residues. Here the CDR3 reads CASSQTSGRFWTDTQYF. CDR3 nucleotide sequence: TGTGCCAGCAGCCAGACTAGCGGGAGGTTTTGGACAGATACGCAGTATTTT.

The V call is TRBV15, the J call TRBJ2-1, with D maybe TRBD1 (7 bases). Germline CDR1 is LNHNV and CDR2 is YYDKDF (reference sequence). V shed 2 bases and J shed 10 bases, with 21 bases lying between them. The CDR3 has 16 residues. CDR3 protein: CATSRPGAEGAGEQFF. As DNA, the CDR3 is TGTGCCACCAGCAGACCCGGTGCGGAGGGGGCCGGGGAGCAGTTCTTC.

This clone appeared many times. J is TRBJ2-3 and V is TRBV28, with D perhaps being TRBD1 or TRBD2 (5 bases each). Trimming stripped 5 bases from V and 5 bases from J, with 20 bases between. Germline lookup yields CDR1 MDHEN and CDR2 SYDVKM. CDR3 length: 16 residues. CDR3 in DNA: TGTGCCAGCAGTCCCGGGACGGGCCTTCGGGAAGATACGCAGTATTTT. This translates into CASSPGTGLREDTQYF.

This clone showed up just a few times. The rearrangement links TRBV4-2 to TRBJ1-5; possibly TRBD1 for D (6 bases). The CDR3 is 19 amino acids. V lost 0 bases, J lost 0 bases, and 18 bases lay in between. CDR1 and CDR2 from the germline V gene are LGHNA and YNFKEQ. The CDR3 region has the DNA TGTGCCAGCAGCCAAGATTACCTTCCGGGACACTATAGCAATCAGCCCCAGCATTTT. Translating gives CASSQDYLPGHYSNQPQHF.